A single sample gave rise to the 13 T cell receptor beta chains below, sequenced in a study of blood T cell repertoires in COVID-19. Profiled with immunoSEQ multiplex PCR; TCRdb holds only in-frame clones, not every one. The repertoire holds a few hundred thousand clones, with 85% as singletons. Sequences were obtained from peripheral blood. Receptors originate from a woman aged 18-30 years with acute or convalescent COVID-19.

This clone has only one observation. The J gene is TRBJ1-2, the V gene TRBV2, with 9 positions matching TRBD1. There are 15 residues in the CDR3. The V and J ends lost 1 base and 4 bases, in that order; junction bases with no gene match: 4. The germline V gene has CDR1 SNHLY and CDR2 FYNNEI. CDR3 residues: CASSEGQGGTYGYTF. The CDR3 coding sequence is TGTGCCAGCAGTGAAGGACAGGGGGGGACCTATGGCTACACCTTC.

V is TRBV5-1 and J is TRBJ1-5, with TRBD1 as a possible D gene (5 bases). The CDR3 is made up of 14 amino acids. Germline CDR1 is SGHRS and CDR2 is YFSETQ. V gave up 1 base and J gave up 4 bases, with 9 bases separating them. The CDR3 loop reads CASSLSSGNQPQHF. For the CDR3, the DNA is TGCGCCAGCAGCTTGTCCTCAGGGAATCAGCCCCAGCATTTT.

The chain has TRBV6-5 and TRBJ1-1, with no clear D. Germline V gives CDR1 MNHEY, CDR2 SVGAGI. V was cut by 0 bases and J by 2 bases, with 7 bases left in between. This CDR3 spans 14 amino acids. The CDR3 nucleotides are TGTGCCAGCAGTTACTCGATGAGTAACACTGAAGCTTTCTTT. The encoded protein is CASSYSMSNTEAFF.

This clone occurred a few times. The chain has TRBV18 and TRBJ2-2, with 9 nucleotides matching TRBD1. V lost 6 bases to trimming and J lost 0 bases; unmatched junction nucleotides: 5. CDR1 is KGHSH and CDR2 is LQKENI in the germline V gene. The CDR3 sequence is 16 residues long. Here the CDR3 DNA reads TGTGCCAGCTCGCAGACAGGGGGTTCGAACACCGGGGAGCTGTTTTTT. This sequence encodes CASSQTGGSNTGELFF.

The V call is TRBV19, the J call TRBJ2-7; 8 bases agree with TRBD1. Germline V gene data show CDR1 as LNHDA and CDR2 as SQIVND (reference sequence). The trim removed 8 bases at V and 4 bases at J, leaving 4 bases unmatched. The CDR3 contains 12 residues. The CDR3 DNA is TGTGCCAGTTCAGGGGGCGGTTACGAGCAGTACTTC. Amino acids: CASSGGGYEQYF.

The rearrangement links TRBV19 to TRBJ2-7, with D perhaps matching TRBD1 (5 bases). The ends were cut back, 7 bases at V and 3 bases at J, with 16 bases in the middle. The CDR3 totals 14 residues. Germline CDR1 reads LNHDA; CDR2 reads SQIVND (reference sequence). The CDR3 DNA sequence: TGTGCCAGTAAAAAGGGGCAGGGCCTCTACGAGCAGTACTTC. This encodes CASKKGQGLYEQYF.

The CDR3 DNA is TGTGCCAGCAGCCGGGGGAGGGCCACCTCTGGAAACACCATATATTTT. Translating gives CASSRGRATSGNTIYF. The rearrangement links TRBV7-2 to TRBJ1-3; tentative D call: TRBD1 (5 bases). Germline lookup yields CDR1 SGHTA and CDR2 FQGNSA. V gave up 5 bases and J gave up 0 bases, with 14 bases separating them. The CDR3 has 16 residues.

The rearrangement links TRBV2 to TRBJ2-1, with D tentatively TRBD2 (5 bases). Germline lookup yields CDR1 SNHLY and CDR2 FYNNEI. Trimming cost V 0 bases and J 16 bases, with 16 bases left between them. CDR3 size: 13 residues. The CDR3 DNA reads TGTGCCAGCAGTGAAGCCCCCCGGACTCTCCGCTTCTTC. Residues: CASSEAPRTLRFF. Using reference TRBV2 and TRBJ2-1 for the parts outside the CDR3, the full variable domain is EPEVTQTPSHQVTQMGQEVILRCVPISNHLYFYWYRQILGQKVEFLVSFYNNEISEKSEIFDDQFSVERPDGSNFTLKIRSTKLEDSAMYFCASSEAPRTLRFFGPGTRLTVL.

The chain employs TRBV14 and TRBJ2-7; 7 bases are shared with TRBD1. The ends lost 4 bases at V and 0 bases at J; junction bases unmatched: 6. The germline CDR1 and CDR2 sequences are SGHDN and FVKESK. The CDR3 has 15 amino acids. CDR3 coding DNA: TGTGCCAGCAGCCCTCAGACAGGGAGCTCCTACGAGCAGTACTTC. Translated: CASSPQTGSSYEQYF.

This clone was recorded a few times. The chain carries TRBV2 and TRBJ1-1; no definite D call. Trimming removed 7 bases at V and 5 bases at J, with 17 bases between. The CDR3 is made up of 14 amino acids. Germline V gives CDR1 SNHLY, CDR2 FYNNEI. The CDR3 DNA follows: TGTGCCAGCATGCTGACGGAGGATCGGACTGAAGCTTTCTTT. It is translated as CASMLTEDRTEAFF.

A few counts support this clone. The genes are TRBV7-3 and TRBJ1-2, with D hard to call. The length of the CDR3 is 16 residues. Germline V gene sequence: CDR1 SGHTA, CDR2 FQGTGA. The V and J ends lost 2 bases and 2 bases respectively, with 15 bases between them. CDR3 DNA sequence: TGTGCCAGCAGCTTAGGGCAACTTGCCCCAAACTATGGCTACACCTTC. It encodes CASSLGQLAPNYGYTF.

A few counts support this clone. This chain uses TRBV7-9 with TRBJ2-7; a possible D gene is TRBD2 (6 bases). V lost 3 bases, J lost 3 bases, and 15 bases lay in between. CDR3 length equals 15 residues. From germline, CDR1 is SEHNR and CDR2 FQNEAQ (reference sequence). Written as DNA, the CDR3 is TGTGCCAGCAGCTTTGAAGAGGGAGGATTCTACGAGCAGTACTTC. Translated, it gives CASSFEEGGFYEQYF. Filled out from reference TRBV7-9 and TRBJ2-7, the complete variable domain reads DTGVSQNPRHKITKRGQNVTFRCDPISEHNRLYWYRQTLGQGPEFLTYFQNEAQLEKSRLLSDRFSAERPKGSFSTLEIQRTEQGDSAMYLCASSFEEGGFYEQYFGPGTRLTVT.

This clone showed up just once. The chain carries TRBV7-9 and TRBJ2-7; the D is unclear. Deletions cut 3 bases from V and 6 bases from J, with 6 bases between. This CDR3 region has 11 residues. Germline loops: CDR1 SEHNR, CDR2 FQNEAQ (reference sequence). Written as DNA, the CDR3 is TGTGCCAGCAGCTTTTCGGTCGAGCAGTACTTC. It codes for CASSFSVEQYF.